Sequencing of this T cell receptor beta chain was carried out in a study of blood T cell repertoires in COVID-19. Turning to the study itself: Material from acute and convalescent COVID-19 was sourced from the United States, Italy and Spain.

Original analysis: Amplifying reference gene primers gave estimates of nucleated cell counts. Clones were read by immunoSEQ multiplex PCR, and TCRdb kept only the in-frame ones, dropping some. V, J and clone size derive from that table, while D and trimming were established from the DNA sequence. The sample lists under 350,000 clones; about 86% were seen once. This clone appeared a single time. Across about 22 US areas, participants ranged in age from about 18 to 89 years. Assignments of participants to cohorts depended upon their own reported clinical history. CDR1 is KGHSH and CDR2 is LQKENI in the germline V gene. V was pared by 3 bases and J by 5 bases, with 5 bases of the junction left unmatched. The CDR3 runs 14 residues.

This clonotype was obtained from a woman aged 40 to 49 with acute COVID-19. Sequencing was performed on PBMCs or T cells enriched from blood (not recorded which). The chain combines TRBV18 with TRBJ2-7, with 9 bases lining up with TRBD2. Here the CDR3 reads CASSPGLARDEQYF. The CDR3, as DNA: TGTGCCAGCTCACCGGGACTAGCCAGAGACGAGCAGTACTTC.